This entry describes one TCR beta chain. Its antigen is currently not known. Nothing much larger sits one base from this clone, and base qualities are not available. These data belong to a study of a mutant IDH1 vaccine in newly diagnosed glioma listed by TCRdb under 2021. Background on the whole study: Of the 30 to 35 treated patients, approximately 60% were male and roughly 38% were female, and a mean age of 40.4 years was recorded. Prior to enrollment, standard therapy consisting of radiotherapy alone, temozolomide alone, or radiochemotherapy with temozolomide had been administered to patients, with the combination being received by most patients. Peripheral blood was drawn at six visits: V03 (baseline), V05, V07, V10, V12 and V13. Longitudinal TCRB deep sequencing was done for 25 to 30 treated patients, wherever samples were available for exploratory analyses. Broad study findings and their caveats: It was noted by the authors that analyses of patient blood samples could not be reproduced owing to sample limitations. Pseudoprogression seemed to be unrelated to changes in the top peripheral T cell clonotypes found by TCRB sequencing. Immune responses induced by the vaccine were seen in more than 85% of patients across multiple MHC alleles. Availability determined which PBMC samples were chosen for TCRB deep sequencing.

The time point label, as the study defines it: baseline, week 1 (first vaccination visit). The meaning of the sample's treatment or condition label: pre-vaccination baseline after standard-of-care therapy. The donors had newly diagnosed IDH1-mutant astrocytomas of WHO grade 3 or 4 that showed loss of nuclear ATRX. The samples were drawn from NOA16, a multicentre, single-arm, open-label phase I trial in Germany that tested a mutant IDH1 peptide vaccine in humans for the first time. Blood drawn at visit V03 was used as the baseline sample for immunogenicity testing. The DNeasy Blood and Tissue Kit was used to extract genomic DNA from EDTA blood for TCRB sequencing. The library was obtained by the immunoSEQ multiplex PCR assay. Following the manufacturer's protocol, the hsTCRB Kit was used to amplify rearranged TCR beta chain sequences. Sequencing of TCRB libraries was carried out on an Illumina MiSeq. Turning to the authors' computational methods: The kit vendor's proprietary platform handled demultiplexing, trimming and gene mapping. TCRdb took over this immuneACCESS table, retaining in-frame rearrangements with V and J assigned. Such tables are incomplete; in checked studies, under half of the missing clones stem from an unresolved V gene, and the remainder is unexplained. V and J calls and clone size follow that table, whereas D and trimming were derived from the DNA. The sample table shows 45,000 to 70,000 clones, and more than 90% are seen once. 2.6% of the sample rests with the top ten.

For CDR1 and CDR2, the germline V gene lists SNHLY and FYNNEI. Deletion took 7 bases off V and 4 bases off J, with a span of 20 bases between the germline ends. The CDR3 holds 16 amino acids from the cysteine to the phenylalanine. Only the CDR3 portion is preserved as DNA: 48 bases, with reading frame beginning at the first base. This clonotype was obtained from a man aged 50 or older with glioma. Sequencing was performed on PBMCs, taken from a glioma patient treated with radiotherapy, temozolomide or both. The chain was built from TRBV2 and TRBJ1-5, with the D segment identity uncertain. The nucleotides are TGTGCCAGCAACTTCCTGAGGGTTTTAAGGAATCAGCCCCAGCATTTT. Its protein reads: CASNFLRVLRNQPQHF.